The rows below give T cell receptor beta chains drawn from one sample of a study of technical replicates of blood from a handful of donors. The data were produced by immunoSEQ multiplex PCR, yet TCRdb's version contains in-frame clones alone and is incomplete. The data contain about 61,000 clones, around 97% of them singletons. The sample comprised T cells isolated from PBMCs. The receptor set was obtained from a human donor in good health. CDR3s include the opening cysteine and the closing phenylalanine or tryptophan. The D gene is left open where the match is weak. Some rows have no size entry. The others give once, few or many, or a class for an expanded clone.

d_call	clone_size	v_call	j_call	cdr3_aa	cdr3_nt
TRBD1	.	TRBV29-1	TRBJ2-1	CSVIHRGYNEQFF	TGCAGCGTTATACACAGGGGTTACAATGAGCAGTTCTTC
.	.	TRBV19	TRBJ1-4	CASTGKNSYEKLFF	TGTGCCAGCACAGGGAAAAACTCCTATGAAAAACTGTTTTTT
TRBD1	.	TRBV7-3	TRBJ2-7	CASSLVDRGLGEQYF	TGTGCCAGCAGCTTAGTCGACAGGGGCTTGGGTGAGCAGTACTTC
.	.	TRBV5-6	TRBJ2-7	CASSLDIPYEQYF	TGTGCCAGCAGCTTGGACATACCCTACGAGCAGTACTTC
TRBD2	.	TRBV6-4	TRBJ2-1	CASSDSLAGGDEQFF	TGTGCCAGCAGTGACTCACTAGCGGGAGGCGATGAGCAGTTCTTC
TRBD2	once	TRBV6-5	TRBJ2-1	CASSLGTSGSNEQFF	TGTGCCAGCAGTCTCGGGACTAGCGGGAGTAATGAGCAGTTCTTC
.	.	TRBV6-4	TRBJ1-2	CASSTGPGGAHYGYTF	TGTGCCAGCAGTACAGGGCCCGGTGGGGCACACTATGGCTACACCTTC
.	once	TRBV16	TRBJ2-5	CASSHPPLQETQYF	TGTGCCAGCAGCCACCCGCCGCTACAAGAGACCCAGTACTTC
.	.	TRBV5-1	TRBJ2-7	CASSSGGTLEDYEQYF	TGCGCCAGCAGCTCAGGGGGGACACTTGAAGACTACGAGCAGTACTTC
.	.	TRBV13	TRBJ2-7	CASTGQGNEQYF	TGTGCCAGCACGGGCCAGGGGAACGAGCAGTACTTC
.	.	TRBV15	TRBJ2-3	CATSRDRWSAADTQYF	TGTGCCACCAGCAGAGATCGATGGAGCGCCGCAGATACGCAGTATTTT
TRBD2	.	TRBV25-1	TRBJ2-2	CASSDTGLASTGELFF	TGTGCCAGCAGTGACACGGGACTAGCGTCCACCGGGGAGCTGTTTTTT
.	.	TRBV11-2	TRBJ1-5	CASSRGLNQPQHF	TGTGCCAGCAGCCGGGGGTTAAATCAGCCCCAGCATTTT
.	.	TRBV6-1	TRBJ2-1	CASSEFSGSYNEQFF	TGTGCCAGCAGTGAGTTTTCCGGGTCCTACAATGAGCAGTTCTTC
.	.	TRBV7-2	TRBJ1-2	CASSTIRGSVYGYTF	TGTGCCAGCAGCACCATCAGGGGTAGCGTCTATGGCTACACCTTC
.	.	TRBV19	TRBJ1-5	CASSIVQGNQPQHF	TGTGCCAGTAGTATAGTGCAGGGCAATCAGCCCCAGCATTTT
TRBD1	.	TRBV28	TRBJ2-3	CASSSATDRVSDTQYF	TGTGCCAGCAGTTCCGCCACGGACAGGGTTTCAGATACGCAGTATTTT
.	.	TRBV6-5	TRBJ1-1	CASRSSGIEAFF	TGTGCCAGCAGGAGCTCAGGGATAGAGGCTTTCTTT
TRBD1	.	TRBV19	TRBJ2-3	CASSRGRDTQYF	TGTGCCAGTAGCAGGGGGAGAGATACGCAGTATTTT
.	.	TRBV27	TRBJ2-1	CASRFVGVVSEQFF	TGTGCCAGCCGCTTCGTAGGAGTAGTAAGTGAGCAGTTCTTC
.	.	TRBV5-4	TRBJ2-7	CASSKLSGGRYYEQYF	TGTGCCAGCAGCAAGTTGAGTGGCGGCCGGTACTACGAGCAGTACTTC
TRBD1	.	TRBV19	TRBJ1-2	CASSRQGVAYGYTF	TGTGCCAGTAGTAGACAGGGAGTCGCCTATGGCTACACCTTC
.	.	TRBV14	TRBJ2-3	CASSQGSSEPTDTQYF	TGTGCCAGCAGCCAAGGTTCTTCGGAGCCCACAGATACGCAGTATTTT
TRBD1	.	TRBV5-4	TRBJ2-5	CASRLDRAQETQYF	TGTGCCAGCAGACTGGACAGGGCGCAAGAGACCCAGTACTTC
.	.	TRBV27	TRBJ2-1	CASSLRRYNEQFF	TGTGCCAGCAGTTTGAGGCGTTACAATGAGCAGTTCTTC
.	.	TRBV6-5	TRBJ2-2	CATGIGELFF	TGTGCCACGGGTATCGGGGAGCTGTTTTTT